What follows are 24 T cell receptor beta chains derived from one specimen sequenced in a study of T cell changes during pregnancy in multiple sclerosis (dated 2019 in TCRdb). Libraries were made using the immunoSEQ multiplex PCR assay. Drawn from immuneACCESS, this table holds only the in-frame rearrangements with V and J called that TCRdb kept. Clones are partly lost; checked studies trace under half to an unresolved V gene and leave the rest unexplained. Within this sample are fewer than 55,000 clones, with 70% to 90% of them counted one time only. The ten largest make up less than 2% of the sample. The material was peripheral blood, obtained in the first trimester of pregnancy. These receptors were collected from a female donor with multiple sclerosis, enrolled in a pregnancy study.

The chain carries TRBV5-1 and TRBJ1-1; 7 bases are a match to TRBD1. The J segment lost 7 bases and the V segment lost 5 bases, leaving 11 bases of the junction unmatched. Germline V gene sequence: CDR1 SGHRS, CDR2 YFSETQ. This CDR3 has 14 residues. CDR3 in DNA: TGCGCCAGCAGACAAACAGGGGCGGAGGATGAAGCTTTCTTT. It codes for CASRQTGAEDEAFF.

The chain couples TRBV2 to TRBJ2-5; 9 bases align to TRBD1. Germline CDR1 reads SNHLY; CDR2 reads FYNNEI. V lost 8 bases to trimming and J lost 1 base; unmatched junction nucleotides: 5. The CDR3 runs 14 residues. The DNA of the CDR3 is TGTGCCAGCGGAAAACAGGGGGCCCAAGAGACCCAGTACTTC. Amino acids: CASGKQGAQETQYF.

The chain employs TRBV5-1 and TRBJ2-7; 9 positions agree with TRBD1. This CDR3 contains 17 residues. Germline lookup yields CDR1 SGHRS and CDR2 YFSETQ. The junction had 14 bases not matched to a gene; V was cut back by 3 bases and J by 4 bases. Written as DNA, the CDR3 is TGCGCCAGCAGCTCGGGGGACAGGGACGAATGGGGGTACGAGCAGTACTTC. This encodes CASSSGDRDEWGYEQYF.

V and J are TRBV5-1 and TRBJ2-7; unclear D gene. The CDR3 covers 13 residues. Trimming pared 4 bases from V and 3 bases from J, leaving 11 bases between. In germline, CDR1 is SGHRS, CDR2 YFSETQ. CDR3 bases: TGCGCCAGCAGCCTACTCCAGGACTACGAGCAGTACTTC. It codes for CASSLLQDYEQYF.

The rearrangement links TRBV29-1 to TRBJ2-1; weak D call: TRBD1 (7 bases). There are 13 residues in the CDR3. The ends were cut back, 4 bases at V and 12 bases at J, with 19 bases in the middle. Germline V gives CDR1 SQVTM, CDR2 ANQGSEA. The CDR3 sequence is CSVAGTAPEGQFF. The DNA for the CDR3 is TGCAGCGTTGCGGGGACAGCCCCGGAGGGGCAGTTCTTC.

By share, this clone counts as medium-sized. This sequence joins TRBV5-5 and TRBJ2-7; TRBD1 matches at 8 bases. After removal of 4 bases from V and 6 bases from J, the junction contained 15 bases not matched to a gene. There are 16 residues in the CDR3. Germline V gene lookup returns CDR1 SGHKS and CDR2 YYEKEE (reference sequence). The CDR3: CASSPHFDRGLAEQYF. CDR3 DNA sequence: TGTGCCAGCAGCCCCCACTTTGACAGGGGCCTAGCCGAGCAGTACTTC.

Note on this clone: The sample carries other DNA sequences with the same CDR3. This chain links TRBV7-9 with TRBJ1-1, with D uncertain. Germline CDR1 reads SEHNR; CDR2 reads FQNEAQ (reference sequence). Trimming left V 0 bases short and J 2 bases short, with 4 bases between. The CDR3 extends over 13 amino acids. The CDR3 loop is CASSLAANTEAFF. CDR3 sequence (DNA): TGTGCCAGCAGCTTAGCAGCTAACACTGAAGCTTTCTTT.

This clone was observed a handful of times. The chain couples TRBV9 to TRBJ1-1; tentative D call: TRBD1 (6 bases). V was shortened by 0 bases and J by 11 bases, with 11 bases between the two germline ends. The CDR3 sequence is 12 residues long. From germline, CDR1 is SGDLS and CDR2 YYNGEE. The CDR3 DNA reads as TGTGCCAGCAGCGTAGAGGGGGGGTTCGCTTTCTTT. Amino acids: CASSVEGGFAFF.

The CDR3 nucleotides are TGCGCCAGCAGCCAAGAAATCGGAGTGGGAGATCAGCCCCAGCATTTT. Translation gives CASSQEIGVGDQPQHF. The chain employs TRBV4-3 and TRBJ1-5; D is uncertain. The CDR3 has 16 residues. Germline lookup yields CDR1 LGHNA and CDR2 YSLEER. The V end was cut by 0 bases, the J end by 5 bases, with 14 bases between.

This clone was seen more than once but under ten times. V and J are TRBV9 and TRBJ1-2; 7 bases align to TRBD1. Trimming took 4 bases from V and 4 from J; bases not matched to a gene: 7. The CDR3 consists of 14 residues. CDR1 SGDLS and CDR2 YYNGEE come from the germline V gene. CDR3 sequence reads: CASSPQQGRYGYTF. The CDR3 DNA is TGTGCCAGCAGCCCGCAACAGGGGCGCTATGGCTACACCTTC.

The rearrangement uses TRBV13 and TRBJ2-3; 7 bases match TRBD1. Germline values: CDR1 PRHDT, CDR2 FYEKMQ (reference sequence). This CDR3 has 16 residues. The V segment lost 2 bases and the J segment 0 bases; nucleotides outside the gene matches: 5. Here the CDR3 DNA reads TGTGCCAGCAGCTTAAGACAGGGAATAAGCACAGATACGCAGTATTTT. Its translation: CASSLRQGISTDTQYF.

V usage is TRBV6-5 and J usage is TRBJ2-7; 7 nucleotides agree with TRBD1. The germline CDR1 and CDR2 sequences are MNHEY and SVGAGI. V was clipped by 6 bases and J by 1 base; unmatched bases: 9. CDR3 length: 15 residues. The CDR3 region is CASSSETGSSYEQYF. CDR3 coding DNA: TGTGCCAGCAGCTCCGAGACAGGGAGTTCCTACGAGCAGTACTTC.

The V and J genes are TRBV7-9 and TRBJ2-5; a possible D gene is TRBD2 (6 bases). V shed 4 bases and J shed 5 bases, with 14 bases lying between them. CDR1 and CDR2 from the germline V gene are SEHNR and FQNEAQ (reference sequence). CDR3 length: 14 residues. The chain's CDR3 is CASSSRGPRETQYF. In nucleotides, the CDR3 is TGTGCCAGCAGCTCGCGGGGCCCCAGGGAGACCCAGTACTTC.

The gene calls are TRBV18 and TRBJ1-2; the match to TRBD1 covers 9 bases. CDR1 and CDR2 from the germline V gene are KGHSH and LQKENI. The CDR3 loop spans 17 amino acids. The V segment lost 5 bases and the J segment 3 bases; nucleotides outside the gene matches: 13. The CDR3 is CASSVRTGGSGDYGYTF. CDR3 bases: TGTGCCAGCTCAGTAAGAACAGGGGGCTCGGGAGACTATGGCTACACCTTC.

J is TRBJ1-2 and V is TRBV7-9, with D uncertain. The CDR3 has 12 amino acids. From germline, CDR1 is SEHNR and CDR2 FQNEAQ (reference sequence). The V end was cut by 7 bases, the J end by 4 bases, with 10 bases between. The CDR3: CASNLGGYGYTF. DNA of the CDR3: TGTGCCAGCAACCTAGGTGGCTATGGCTACACCTTC.

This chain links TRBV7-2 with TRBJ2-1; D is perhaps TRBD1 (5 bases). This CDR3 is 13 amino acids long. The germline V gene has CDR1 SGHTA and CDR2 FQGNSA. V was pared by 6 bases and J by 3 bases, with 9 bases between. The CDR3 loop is CASSRDSYNEQFF. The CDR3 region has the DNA TGTGCCAGCAGTCGAGACAGCTACAATGAGCAGTTCTTC.

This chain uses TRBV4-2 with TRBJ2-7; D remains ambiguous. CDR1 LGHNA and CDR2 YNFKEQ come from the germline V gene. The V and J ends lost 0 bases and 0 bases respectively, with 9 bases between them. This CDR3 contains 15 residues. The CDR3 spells CASSQETGSSYEQYF. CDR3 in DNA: TGTGCCAGCAGCCAAGAAACCGGGTCCTCCTACGAGCAGTACTTC.

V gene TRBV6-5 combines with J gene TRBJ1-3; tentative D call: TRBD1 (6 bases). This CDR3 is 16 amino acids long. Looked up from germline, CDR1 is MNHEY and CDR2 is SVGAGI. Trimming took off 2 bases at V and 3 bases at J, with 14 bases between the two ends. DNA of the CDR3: TGTGCCAGCAGTTACGGTGGGGGGGGCAATGGAAACACCATATATTTT. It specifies CASSYGGGGNGNTIYF.

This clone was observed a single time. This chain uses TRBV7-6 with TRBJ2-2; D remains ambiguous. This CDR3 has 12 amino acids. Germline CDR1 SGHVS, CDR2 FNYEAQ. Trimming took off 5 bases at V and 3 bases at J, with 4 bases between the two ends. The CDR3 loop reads CASSPYTGELFF. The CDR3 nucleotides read TGTGCCAGCAGCCCGTACACCGGGGAGCTGTTTTTT. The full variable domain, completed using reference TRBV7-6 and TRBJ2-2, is GAGVSQSPRYKVTKRGQDVALRCDPISGHVSLYWYRQALGQGPEFLTYFNYEAQQDKSGLPNDRFSAERPEGSISTLTIQRTEQRDSAMYRCASSPYTGELFFGEGSRLTVL.

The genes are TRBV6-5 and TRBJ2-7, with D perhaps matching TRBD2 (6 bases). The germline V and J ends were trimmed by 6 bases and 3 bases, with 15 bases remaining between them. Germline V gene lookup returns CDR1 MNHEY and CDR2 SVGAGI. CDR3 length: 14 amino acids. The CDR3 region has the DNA TGTGCCAGCAGACGGGGGACGGGTGGCTACGAGCAGTACTTC. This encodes CASRRGTGGYEQYF.

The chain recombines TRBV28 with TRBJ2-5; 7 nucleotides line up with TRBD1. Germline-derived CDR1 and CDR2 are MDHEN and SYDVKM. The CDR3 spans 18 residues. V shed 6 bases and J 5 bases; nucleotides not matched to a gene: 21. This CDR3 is CASSIRRDSSLRKETQYF. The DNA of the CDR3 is TGTGCCAGCAGCATCCGCAGGGACAGCTCCTTAAGGAAGGAGACCCAGTACTTC.

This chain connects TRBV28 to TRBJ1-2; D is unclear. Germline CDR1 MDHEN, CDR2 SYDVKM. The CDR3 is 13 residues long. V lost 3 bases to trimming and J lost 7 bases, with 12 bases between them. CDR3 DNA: TGTGCCAGCAGTTTTGAGGGTATCCTTGGCTACACCTTC. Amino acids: CASSFEGILGYTF.

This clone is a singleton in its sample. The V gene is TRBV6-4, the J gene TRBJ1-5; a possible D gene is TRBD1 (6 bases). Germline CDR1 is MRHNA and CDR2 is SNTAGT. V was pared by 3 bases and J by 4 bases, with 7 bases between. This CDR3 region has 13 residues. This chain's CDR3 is CASSEGANQPQHF. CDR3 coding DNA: TGTGCCAGCAGTGAGGGGGCTAATCAGCCCCAGCATTTT.

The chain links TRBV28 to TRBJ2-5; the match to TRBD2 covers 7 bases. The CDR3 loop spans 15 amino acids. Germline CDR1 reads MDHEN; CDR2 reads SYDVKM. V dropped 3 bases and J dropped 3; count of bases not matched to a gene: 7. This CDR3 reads CASSFPGGGEETQYF. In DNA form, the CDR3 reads TGTGCCAGCAGTTTTCCGGGGGGTGGCGAAGAGACCCAGTACTTC.